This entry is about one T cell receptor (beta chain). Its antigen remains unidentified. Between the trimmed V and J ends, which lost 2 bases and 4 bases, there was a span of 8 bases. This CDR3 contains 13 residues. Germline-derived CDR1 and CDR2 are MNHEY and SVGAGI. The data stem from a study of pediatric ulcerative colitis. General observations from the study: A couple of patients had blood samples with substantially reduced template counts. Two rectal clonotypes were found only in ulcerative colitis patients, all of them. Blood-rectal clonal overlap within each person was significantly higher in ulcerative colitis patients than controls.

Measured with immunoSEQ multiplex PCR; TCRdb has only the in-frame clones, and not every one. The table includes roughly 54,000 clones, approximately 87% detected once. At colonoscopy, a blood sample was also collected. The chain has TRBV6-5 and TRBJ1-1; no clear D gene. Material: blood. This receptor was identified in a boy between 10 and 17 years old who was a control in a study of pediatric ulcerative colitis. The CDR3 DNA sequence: TGTGCCAGCAGTTACGGACTCACCACTGAAGCTTTCTTT. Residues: CASSYGLTTEAFF.